These T cell receptor beta chains were read from a single sample in a study of blood T cell repertoires in COVID-19. TCRdb's table, derived via immunoSEQ multiplex PCR, lists solely in-frame clones and lacks some. The sample contains 200,000 to 250,000 clones, 80% to 90% of which appear only once. Sequencing was performed on peripheral blood. The receptors originated from a woman older than 75 with active or convalescent COVID-19. CDR3s include the opening cysteine and the closing phenylalanine or tryptophan. A D gene is named only where the DNA matches it firmly. The listing skips clone size in some rows; elsewhere it reads once, few, many or a size class.

D gene: NA; V gene: TRBV3-1/TRBV3-2; clone size: NA; J gene: TRBJ2-7; CDR3 DNA: TGTGCCAGCAGCCAAATTCCCGGGGGCGAGCAGTACTTC; CDR3 protein: CASSQIPGGEQYF
D gene: NA; V gene: TRBV18; clone size: NA; J gene: TRBJ2-5; CDR3 DNA: TGTGCCAGCTCACCACCCGGTGAGACCCAGTACTTC; CDR3 protein: CASSPPGETQYF
D gene: TRBD1; V gene: TRBV19; clone size: NA; J gene: TRBJ1-1; CDR3 DNA: TGTGCCAGTACCTATAGGGACAGACTTTTTCGTAACACTGAAGCTTTCTTT; CDR3 protein: CASTYRDRLFRNTEAFF
D gene: TRBD2; V gene: TRBV30; clone size: NA; J gene: TRBJ2-5; CDR3 DNA: TGTGCCTCTAGACTAGCGGGAGGGCCCCAAGAGACCCAGTACTTC; CDR3 protein: CASRLAGGPQETQYF
D gene: TRBD1; V gene: TRBV3-1/TRBV3-2; clone size: NA; J gene: TRBJ1-3; CDR3 DNA: TGTGCCAGCAGCCCCCAGGGGCAGGGGGCGCCTGGAAACACCATATATTTT; CDR3 protein: CASSPQGQGAPGNTIYF
D gene: TRBD1; V gene: TRBV5-4; clone size: NA; J gene: TRBJ2-7; CDR3 DNA: TGTGCCAGCAGTATTGGAGGGCCCAGGGGGCGGGGAGGCTCCTACGAGCAGTACTTC; CDR3 protein: CASSIGGPRGRGGSYEQYF
D gene: TRBD1; V gene: TRBV13; clone size: NA; J gene: TRBJ1-2; CDR3 DNA: TGTGCCAGCAGCCAGGGGGTCGGGGATGGCTACACCTTC; CDR3 protein: CASSQGVGDGYTF
D gene: NA; V gene: TRBV7-3; clone size: once; J gene: TRBJ1-1; CDR3 DNA: TGTGCCAGCAGCCAGGGAATGAACACTGAAGCTTTCTTT; CDR3 protein: CASSQGMNTEAFF
D gene: TRBD2; V gene: TRBV7-2; clone size: NA; J gene: TRBJ2-2; CDR3 DNA: TGTGCCAGCAGCTCTCCGGGACTAGGGAGGGCCGGGGAGCTGTTTTTT; CDR3 protein: CASSSPGLGRAGELFF
D gene: NA; V gene: TRBV28; clone size: NA; J gene: TRBJ2-3; CDR3 DNA: TGTGCCAGCAGTCCTCGACTCACAGATACGCAGTATTTT; CDR3 protein: CASSPRLTDTQYF
D gene: TRBD1; V gene: TRBV19; clone size: NA; J gene: TRBJ1-2; CDR3 DNA: TGTGCCAGTAGTAACCGGGACAGGGACTTGGGCTACACCTTC; CDR3 protein: CASSNRDRDLGYTF
D gene: TRBD1; V gene: TRBV4-3; clone size: NA; J gene: TRBJ1-3; CDR3 DNA: TGCGCCAGCAGCCCGGGACAGGGGAAGGTGGCTGGAAACACCATATATTTT; CDR3 protein: CASSPGQGKVAGNTIYF
D gene: NA; V gene: TRBV5-8; clone size: NA; J gene: TRBJ1-5; CDR3 DNA: TGTGCCAGCAGCTTGCGCAGGGCTCAAGGGCAGCCCCAGCATTTT; CDR3 protein: CASSLRRAQGQPQHF
D gene: NA; V gene: TRBV20-1; clone size: few; J gene: TRBJ1-6; CDR3 DNA: TGCAGTGCTAGTATACGACAGCTATTCCACTTT; CDR3 protein: CSASIRQLFHF
D gene: TRBD2; V gene: TRBV7-7; clone size: NA; J gene: TRBJ2-5; CDR3 DNA: TGTGCTAGCAGCTTAGAGCGGGGGGGCATAGAGACCCAGTACTTC; CDR3 protein: CASSLERGGIETQYF
D gene: NA; V gene: TRBV28; clone size: NA; J gene: TRBJ1-2; CDR3 DNA: TGTGCCAGCAGTTTATCCTTCGGGGTTTATGGCTACACCTTC; CDR3 protein: CASSLSFGVYGYTF
D gene: TRBD2; V gene: TRBV7-9; clone size: NA; J gene: TRBJ2-3; CDR3 DNA: TGTGCCAGCAGCCTACTAGCGGGCCGCACAGATACGCAGTATTTT; CDR3 protein: CASSLLAGRTDTQYF
D gene: NA; V gene: TRBV18; clone size: few; J gene: TRBJ1-1; CDR3 DNA: TGTGCCAGCTCCTACTCCTCCGACACTGAAGCTTTCTTT; CDR3 protein: CASSYSSDTEAFF
D gene: NA; V gene: TRBV7-9; clone size: few; J gene: TRBJ1-1; CDR3 DNA: TGTGCCAGCAGCCCCATGGGGCAGGGCGACACTGAAGCTTTCTTT; CDR3 protein: CASSPMGQGDTEAFF
D gene: NA; V gene: TRBV6-6; clone size: NA; J gene: TRBJ2-7; CDR3 DNA: TGTGCCAGCAGTTCGAGCGGCTACTACGAGCAGTACTTC; CDR3 protein: CASSSSGYYEQYF
D gene: NA; V gene: TRBV7-9; clone size: NA; J gene: TRBJ1-3; CDR3 DNA: TGTGCCAGCAGCCCCCGGGGACACAGCTCTGGAAACACCATATATTTT; CDR3 protein: CASSPRGHSSGNTIYF
D gene: TRBD2; V gene: TRBV7-2; clone size: NA; J gene: TRBJ2-3; CDR3 DNA: TGTGCCAGCAGCCCCGATCGGGGGGGGGATACGCAGTATTTT; CDR3 protein: CASSPDRGGDTQYF
D gene: NA; V gene: TRBV12-3/TRBV12-4; clone size: few; J gene: TRBJ2-7; CDR3 DNA: TGTGCAGCCCCTGGCACAGCTTCCTACGAGCAGTACTTC; CDR3 protein: CAAPGTASYEQYF
D gene: TRBD2; V gene: TRBV18; clone size: NA; J gene: TRBJ2-7; CDR3 DNA: TGTGCCAGCCTAGTCGGGAGGGGGTACGAGCAGTACTTC; CDR3 protein: CASLVGRGYEQYF
D gene: NA; V gene: TRBV5-1; clone size: NA; J gene: TRBJ1-2; CDR3 DNA: TGCGCCAGCAGCCGGGAGAGGGCCACCGGGGTGGGCTACACCTTC; CDR3 protein: CASSRERATGVGYTF
D gene: TRBD2; V gene: TRBV3-1/TRBV3-2; clone size: NA; J gene: TRBJ2-7; CDR3 DNA: TGTGCCAGCAGCCGGACTAGGAATTACGAGCAGTACTTC; CDR3 protein: CASSRTRNYEQYF
D gene: NA; V gene: TRBV6-1; clone size: NA; J gene: TRBJ1-6; CDR3 DNA: TGTGCCAGCAGTGAATATGTTTCACCCCTCCACTTT; CDR3 protein: CASSEYVSPLHF
D gene: NA; V gene: TRBV4-2; clone size: NA; J gene: TRBJ1-4; CDR3 DNA: TGTGCCAGCAGCCAAGCGGGGGGGGTCGGAGAAAAACTGTTTTTT; CDR3 protein: CASSQAGGVGEKLFF
D gene: NA; V gene: TRBV19; clone size: NA; J gene: TRBJ2-1; CDR3 DNA: TGTGCCAGTAGTATAGAAACAGGTCGGGAGTACAATGAGCAGTTCTTC; CDR3 protein: CASSIETGREYNEQFF
D gene: TRBD1; V gene: TRBV29-1; clone size: once; J gene: TRBJ1-1; CDR3 DNA: TGCAGCGTAAGGGACAGGACGAACACTGAAGCTTTCTTT; CDR3 protein: CSVRDRTNTEAFF
D gene: NA; V gene: TRBV24-1; clone size: NA; J gene: TRBJ1-2; CDR3 DNA: TGTGCCACCTCCAGAGGATCTAACTATGGCTACACCTTC; CDR3 protein: CATSRGSNYGYTF
D gene: TRBD2; V gene: TRBV10-1; clone size: NA; J gene: TRBJ2-5; CDR3 DNA: TGCGCCAGCAGTGAGCAAATGACAGCGGGAGCGGCGGAGACCCAGTACTTC; CDR3 protein: CASSEQMTAGAAETQYF
D gene: NA; V gene: TRBV20-1; clone size: NA; J gene: TRBJ2-3; CDR3 DNA: TGCAGTGCTCCTTGGGGAGGTACGCAGTATTTT; CDR3 protein: CSAPWGGTQYF
D gene: NA; V gene: TRBV2; clone size: NA; J gene: TRBJ1-4; CDR3 DNA: TGTGCCAGCAGTGAACGGGAAAAACTGTTTTTT; CDR3 protein: CASSEREKLFF
D gene: NA; V gene: TRBV6-4; clone size: NA; J gene: TRBJ1-3; CDR3 DNA: TGTGCCAGCAGTGACTTCATTCAGGGCGGCTCTGGAAACACCATATATTTT; CDR3 protein: CASSDFIQGGSGNTIYF
D gene: TRBD2; V gene: TRBV5-1; clone size: NA; J gene: TRBJ2-5; CDR3 DNA: TGCGCCAGCAGCTATGGGACTAGCGGGAGTAGGGAGACCCAGTACTTC; CDR3 protein: CASSYGTSGSRETQYF
D gene: NA; V gene: TRBV18; clone size: NA; J gene: TRBJ2-6; CDR3 DNA: TGTGCCAGCTCACCCAACTCTGGGGCCAACGTCCTGACTTTC; CDR3 protein: CASSPNSGANVLTF
D gene: NA; V gene: TRBV7-9; clone size: NA; J gene: TRBJ2-7; CDR3 DNA: TGTGCCAGCAGCTTAAGCCCGGGATCCTACGAGCAGTACTTC; CDR3 protein: CASSLSPGSYEQYF
D gene: NA; V gene: TRBV12-3/TRBV12-4; clone size: once; J gene: TRBJ1-5; CDR3 DNA: TGTGCCAGCAGTTTTGGCGGTTATCAGCCCCAGCATTTT; CDR3 protein: CASSFGGYQPQHF
D gene: TRBD1; V gene: TRBV28; clone size: NA; J gene: TRBJ2-2; CDR3 DNA: TGTGCCAGCCTCCCGGGACAGCTAACCGGGGAGCTGTTTTTT; CDR3 protein: CASLPGQLTGELFF
D gene: NA; V gene: TRBV7-3; clone size: NA; J gene: TRBJ2-5; CDR3 DNA: TGTGCCAGCAGCCTCCTGGGGGGGACCCAGTACTTC; CDR3 protein: CASSLLGGTQYF
D gene: NA; V gene: TRBV6-2/TRBV6-3; clone size: NA; J gene: TRBJ2-1; CDR3 DNA: TGTGCCAGCAGTTACGCCAGGGATCCCTACAATGAGCAGTTCTTC; CDR3 protein: CASSYARDPYNEQFF
D gene: TRBD1; V gene: TRBV18; clone size: NA; J gene: TRBJ2-4; CDR3 DNA: TGTGCCAGCTCACCCTTAACAGGACAGGGGCTAGCCAAAAACATTCAGTACTTC; CDR3 protein: CASSPLTGQGLAKNIQYF
D gene: NA; V gene: TRBV9; clone size: NA; J gene: TRBJ1-5; CDR3 DNA: TGTGCCAGCAGCGTAGAAGGAGGCCAGCCCCAGCATTTT; CDR3 protein: CASSVEGGQPQHF